A single sample is the source of the 30 T cell receptor beta chains below, sequenced in a study of T cell repertoires in cytomegalovirus infection. Their target antigens are unknown. TCRdb processed the reads anew with MiXCR; each CDR3 protein has one entry. This sample has hundreds of thousands of distinct CDR3 sequences; roughly 30% occur once, and the top ten carry over 15%. The material was cultured PBMCs, obtained from culture after CMV antigen stimulation. These receptors were collected from a human donor in good health (CMV status not recorded). Some clones in this sample may be carry-over from other donors' samples.

This clonotype was picked up a small number of times. V gene TRBV12-5 combines with J gene TRBJ1-1, with D uncertain. Germline CDR1 LGHNT, CDR2 FRNRAP. The CDR3 length is 14 residues. With 3 bases removed from V and 5 bases from J, the gap between germline ends came to 13 bases. CDR3 sequence: CASGFQASTTEAFF. In nucleotides, the CDR3 is TGTGCTAGTGGTTTCCAGGCCTCAACGACTGAAGCTTTCTTT.

The table lists this clonotype with a count of one. This chain links TRBV7-4 with TRBJ2-1; D is undetermined. In germline, CDR1 is SGHVT, CDR2 SQSDAQ. The CDR3 contains 13 residues. Trimming took 5 bases from V and 6 from J, leaving 11 bases between them. CDR3 loop: CASSGPPFNEQFF. The CDR3 DNA reads TGTGCCAGCAGCGGGCCCCCGTTCAATGAGCAGTTCTTC.

This clonotype has a handful of counts. The V gene is TRBV4-1, the J gene TRBJ1-1, with D possibly TRBD1 on 5 matching bases. Trimming pared 4 bases from V and 5 bases from J, leaving 14 bases between. Germline-derived CDR1 and CDR2 are MGHRA and YSYEKL. There are 14 residues in the CDR3. The CDR3 DNA sequence: TGCGCCAGCAGCCGCTCGGGGGATCGGACTGAAGCTTTCTTT. As protein: CASSRSGDRTEAFF.

J is TRBJ1-1 and V is TRBV28, with a tentative D call TRBD1 (5 bases). The CDR3 runs to 14 residues. The germline V gene has CDR1 MDHEN and CDR2 SYDVKM. Trimming stripped 6 bases from V and 4 bases from J, with 15 bases between. CDR3 coding DNA: TGTGCCAGCAGACGACAGCCTGGGGGCACTGAAGCTTTCTTT. It codes for CASRRQPGGTEAFF.

At least ten counts were recorded for this clonotype. The genes are TRBV7-2 and TRBJ2-2; D gene ambiguous. Trimming pared 2 bases from V and 1 base from J, leaving 2 bases between. The CDR3 is made up of 13 amino acids. Germline V CDR1 and CDR2: SGHTA, FQGNSA. The CDR3 DNA reads TGTGCCAGCAGCTTATGGAACACCGGGGAGCTGTTTTTT. It translates to CASSLWNTGELFF.

This clonotype was found a few times. The CDR3 nucleotides are TGTGCCAGCAGCCTAACAGGGGGCGCAGGCACAGATACGCAGTATTTT. Protein: CASSLTGGAGTDTQYF. This chain joins TRBV11-2 and TRBJ2-3, with TRBD1 identical over 9 bases. CDR1 and CDR2 from the germline V gene are SGHAT and FQNNGV. The CDR3 consists of 16 residues. V lost 5 bases to trimming and J lost 1 base; unmatched junction nucleotides: 7.

This clonotype appeared a few times. The chain combines TRBV4-3 with TRBJ2-7, with D possibly being TRBD2 (6 bases). This CDR3 has 19 residues. CDR1 LGHNA and CDR2 YSLEER come from the germline V gene. The germline V and J ends were trimmed by 1 base and 4 bases, with 26 bases remaining between them. The CDR3 here is CASSQAFGPGQWGVYEQYF. The CDR3 coding sequence is TGCGCCAGCAGCCAAGCTTTTGGCCCGGGGCAGTGGGGGGTTTACGAGCAGTACTTC.

This chain connects TRBV7-4 to TRBJ2-1; D call uncertain. The CDR3 runs 15 residues. V was trimmed by 5 bases and J by 7 bases, leaving 18 bases between them. Looked up from germline, CDR1 is SGHVT and CDR2 is SQSDAQ. CDR3 protein: CASSGTVLAVNEQFF. CDR3 DNA: TGTGCCAGCAGCGGCACGGTCTTAGCTGTAAATGAGCAGTTCTTC.

This clonotype was observed at least ten times. The chain carries TRBV7-2 and TRBJ2-1, with 7 bases lining up with TRBD2. From germline, CDR1 is SGHTA and CDR2 FQGNSA. The CDR3 consists of 14 residues. The J segment lost 8 bases and the V segment lost 1 base, leaving 5 bases of the junction unmatched. The CDR3 nucleotides read TGTGCCAGCAGCTTAGGGGAGGGAATGGATGAGCAGTTCTTC. Translation gives CASSLGEGMDEQFF.

This chain joins TRBV6-1 and TRBJ2-2, with D perhaps TRBD1 (6 bases). Trimming cost V 5 bases and J 3 bases, with 25 bases left between them. Germline assignment: CDR1 MNHNS and CDR2 SASEGT. The CDR3 has 19 amino acids. This CDR3 is CASSPWDTVRTIYTGELFF. CDR3 DNA: TGTGCCAGCAGTCCATGGGACACGGTTCGAACCATTTACACCGGGGAGCTGTTTTTT.

This clonotype was seen ten or more times. The V and J genes are TRBV7-2 and TRBJ1-3; no reliable D call. V was trimmed by 1 base and J by 8 bases, leaving 15 bases between them. Germline CDR1 SGHTA, CDR2 FQGNSA. This CDR3 contains 15 residues. Here the CDR3 reads CASSLVASVWDTIYF. The CDR3 nucleotides read TGTGCCAGCAGCTTAGTGGCCTCCGTGTGGGACACCATATATTTT. The full variable domain, its missing parts supplied by reference TRBV7-2 and TRBJ1-3, is GAGVSQSPSNKVTEKGKDVELRCDPISGHTALYWYRQSLGQGLEFLIYFQGNSAPDKSGLPSDRFSAERTGGSVSTLTIQRTQQEDSAVYLCASSLVASVWDTIYFGEGSWLTVV.

The rearrangement links TRBV6-2 or TRBV6-3 to TRBJ2-7; D unresolved. The CDR3 totals 14 residues. CDR1 is MNHEY, CDR2 SVGEGT, per germline. The V end lost 4 bases, the J end lost 1 base, and 11 bases lay between the germline ends. This chain's CDR3 is CASSSVEKSYEQYF. For the CDR3, the DNA is TGTGCCAGCAGTTCGGTGGAGAAATCCTACGAGCAGTACTTC.

Remarks on this clonotype: One junction end disagrees with the germline gene, perhaps due to a read error. This chain uses TRBV7-8 with TRBJ2-2; 7 bases map to TRBD2. The length of the CDR3 is 15 residues. Germline loops: CDR1 SGHVS, CDR2 FQNEAQ. The CDR3 DNA sequence: TGTGCCGGCAGGCCGCGGGGGACGAACACCGGGGAGCTGTTTTTT. The encoded protein is CAGRPRGTNTGELFF.

The V and J genes are TRBV29-1 and TRBJ1-1, with D unresolved. Between the trimmed V and J ends, which lost 0 bases and 3 bases, there was a span of 11 bases. Germline V gene data show CDR1 as SQVTM and CDR2 as ANQGSEA. The length of the CDR3 is 14 residues. The DNA for the CDR3 is TGCAGCGTTGAAGATCGCGGCCAGTACACTGAAGCTTTCTTT. This translates into CSVEDRGQYTEAFF.

This chain links TRBV5-4 with TRBJ1-1; D remains unclear. V gave up 7 bases and J gave up 4 bases, with 11 bases separating them. The CDR3 consists of 12 residues. Germline V gene lookup returns CDR1 SGHNT and CDR2 YYREEE (reference sequence). CDR3 coding DNA: TGTGCCAGCCACCAGGTAGGCACTGAAGCTTTCTTT. Amino acid sequence: CASHQVGTEAFF.

This clonotype was seen only a few times. The rearrangement links TRBV25-1 to TRBJ2-1; D might be TRBD1 or TRBD2, each matching 5 bases. Germline V gene data show CDR1 as MGHDK and CDR2 as SYGVNS. This CDR3 spans 13 amino acids. Trimming cost V 9 bases and J 6 bases, with 15 bases left between them. The CDR3 loop reads CASSYLRGNEQFF. For the CDR3, the DNA is TGTGCCAGTAGCTACTTGAGGGGCAATGAGCAGTTCTTC.

The sample holds a few counts of this clonotype. CDR3 sequence (DNA): TGTGCCAGCAGCTACCAACAGGGGGCATATGAGCAGTTCTTC. It specifies CASSYQQGAYEQFF. The V gene is TRBV12-3 or TRBV12-4, the J gene TRBJ2-1; 9 bases agree with TRBD1. Trimming at V came to 6 bases and at J to 8 bases, leaving 8 bases not matched to a gene. This CDR3 contains 14 residues.

The chain joins TRBV7-9 to TRBJ1-4; D is unresolved. The V gene lost 3 bases and the J gene lost 1 base, with 18 bases spanning the gap. The V gene's germline CDR1 is SEHNR and CDR2 FQNEAQ (reference sequence). The CDR3 sequence is 18 residues long. CDR3 nucleotides: TGTGCCAGCAGCTTGGGCGGTGGCGACTTACTAACTAATGAAAAACTGTTTTTT. Its translation is CASSLGGGDLLTNEKLFF. The variable domain in full, completed from reference TRBV7-9 and TRBJ1-4, reads DTGVSQNPRHKITKRGQNVTFRCDPISEHNRLYWYRQTLGQGPEFLTYFQNEAQLEKSRLLSDRFSAERPKGSFSTLEIQRTEQGDSAMYLCASSLGGGDLLTNEKLFFGSGTQLSVL.

The V and J genes are TRBV29-1 and TRBJ1-3, with a tentative D call TRBD1 (6 bases). V lost 6 bases and J lost 1, with 10 bases in between. Germline V gene lookup returns CDR1 SQVTM and CDR2 ANQGSEA. The CDR3 covers 13 residues. The CDR3 region has the DNA TGCAGCGTGAGGGGGGCATCTGGAAACACCATATATTTT. Its protein is CSVRGASGNTIYF.

The chain joins TRBV24-1 to TRBJ2-2; no definite D call. The CDR3 has 14 residues. Trimming took 7 bases from V and 2 from J, leaving 10 bases between them. CDR1 and CDR2 (germline): KGHDR, SFDVKD. The CDR3 sequence is CATRNSFNTGELFF. The CDR3 DNA follows: TGTGCCACCAGGAACTCCTTTAACACCGGGGAGCTGTTTTTT.

This clonotype was recorded a few times. The chain has TRBV7-2 and TRBJ1-6; the match to TRBD1 covers 7 bases. The V segment lost 3 bases and the J segment 11 bases; nucleotides outside the gene matches: 7. In germline, CDR1 is SGHTA, CDR2 FQGNSA. CDR3 length: 14 residues. The CDR3: CASSFDRVRPPLHF. CDR3 nucleotides: TGTGCCAGCAGCTTCGACAGGGTCAGGCCACCCCTCCACTTT.

This clonotype was observed a handful of times. The chain recombines TRBV12-3 or TRBV12-4 with TRBJ1-2; 10 nucleotides match TRBD1. This CDR3 comprises 16 residues. The ends lost 6 bases at V and 4 bases at J; junction bases unmatched: 11. The CDR3 here is CASSLLGQGPSYGYTF. In nucleotides, the CDR3 is TGTGCCAGCAGCCTCCTGGGACAGGGGCCGAGCTATGGCTACACCTTC.

This clonotype turned up a few times. Here the CDR3 reads CASSFVGLVEAFF. The DNA of the CDR3 is TGTGCCAGCAGCTTCGTCGGGCTCGTTGAAGCTTTCTTT. V is TRBV7-9 and J is TRBJ1-1; D ambiguous. There are 13 residues in the CDR3. The germline V gene has CDR1 SEHNR and CDR2 FQNEAQ (reference sequence). Trimming left V 3 bases short and J 7 bases short, with 12 bases between.

The chain couples TRBV12-3 or TRBV12-4 to TRBJ2-1; D not resolved. The CDR3 spans 16 residues. V was cut by 6 bases and J by 4 bases, with 19 bases left in between. CDR3 in DNA: TGTGCCAGCAGCCGAAGACCCGTTGCGGAGTACAATGAGCAGTTCTTC. It yields the protein CASSRRPVAEYNEQFF.

This clonotype turned up a few times. This chain links TRBV7-2 with TRBJ2-7; D is undetermined. The CDR3 has 11 residues. Trimming stripped 0 bases from V and 7 bases from J, with 4 bases between. Germline V gives CDR1 SGHTA, CDR2 FQGNSA. The CDR3 is CASSLAMEQYF. The CDR3 region has the DNA TGTGCCAGCAGCTTAGCGATGGAGCAGTACTTC.

This sequence joins TRBV6-2 or TRBV6-3 and TRBJ2-1; 7 nucleotides match TRBD2. Looked up from germline, CDR1 is MNHEY and CDR2 is SVGEGT. The CDR3 has 17 amino acids. V lost 6 bases and J lost 0; bases outside the gene matches: 11. The CDR3 DNA follows: TGTGCCAGCAGACCATCACGTAGCGGGTCCTCCTACAATGAGCAGTTCTTC. It translates to CASRPSRSGSSYNEQFF.

This clonotype was observed at least ten times. The gene calls are TRBV7-2 and TRBJ2-7; D is perhaps TRBD2 (5 bases). Germline V CDR1 and CDR2: SGHTA, FQGNSA. Between the trimmed V and J ends, which lost 2 bases and 1 base, there was a span of 6 bases. The CDR3 has 13 residues. DNA of the CDR3: TGTGCCAGCAGCTTACGGGGTTCCTACGAGCAGTACTTC. This codes for CASSLRGSYEQYF.

This clonotype was found many times. The rearrangement joins TRBV2 to TRBJ2-1; no definite D call. Trimming stripped 6 bases from V and 0 bases from J, with 9 bases between. Germline CDR1 SNHLY, CDR2 FYNNEI. The CDR3 has 14 amino acids. CDR3: CASSFRSSYNEQFF. The CDR3 DNA is TGTGCCAGCAGCTTTAGGAGCTCCTACAATGAGCAGTTCTTC.

This sequence joins TRBV20-1 and TRBJ1-5, with 7 nucleotides matching TRBD1. Germline V gives CDR1 DFQATT, CDR2 SNEGSKA (reference sequence). CDR3 length: 15 residues. The ends lost 6 bases at V and 6 bases at J; junction bases unmatched: 14. CDR3 amino acids: CSANRRDSVRQPQHF. The CDR3 region has the DNA TGCAGTGCCAACCGTCGGGACAGCGTTCGTCAGCCCCAGCATTTT.

The chain couples TRBV6-1 to TRBJ2-2; possible D gene TRBD2, 6 bases. Trimming took 0 bases from V and 6 from J, leaving 14 bases between them. The CDR3 is made up of 16 amino acids. Germline-derived CDR1 and CDR2 are MNHNS and SASEGT. As DNA, the CDR3 is TGTGCCAGCAGTGAAGCCGAGACTAGATCGGCCGGGGAGCTGTTTTTT. The encoded protein is CASSEAETRSAGELFF.